This entry lists 3 T cell receptor beta chains sequenced from one sample in a study of technical replicates of blood from a few donors. Clones were sequenced by immunoSEQ multiplex PCR, and TCRdb holds only the in-frame ones, with some missing. Here the sample spans fewer than 100,000 clones, about 95% being singletons. Specimen: T cells isolated from PBMCs. These receptors originate from a human donor in good health.

The chain employs TRBV10-3 and TRBJ2-7, with D maybe TRBD1 (6 bases). With 1 base removed from V and 3 bases from J, the gap between germline ends came to 13 bases. This CDR3 region has 15 residues. Germline CDR1 and CDR2: ENHRY and SYGVKD. Here the CDR3 reads CAISEFPLQGYEQYF. As DNA, the CDR3 is TGTGCCATCAGTGAGTTCCCTTTACAGGGCTACGAGCAGTACTTC.

The chain recombines TRBV21-1 with TRBJ2-1; the DNA was not used to check the table's D call, TRBD2. TRBV21-1 counts as a pseudogene. This CDR3 is built from 14 residues. For the CDR3, the DNA is TGTGCCAGCAGCAAAGCAAGAGGGAACAATGAGCAGTTCTTC. This encodes CASSKARGNNEQFF.

V is TRBV14 and J is TRBJ1-2, with D perhaps TRBD1 (6 bases). Germline values: CDR1 SGHDN, CDR2 FVKESK. The CDR3 has 15 residues. The V end lost 4 bases, the J end lost 7 bases, and 19 bases lay between the germline ends. The DNA of the CDR3 is TGTGCCAGCAGCCCGAGTAGACAGGCCCCTTTTGGCTACACCTTC. It translates to CASSPSRQAPFGYTF.